Given below is one T cell receptor (beta chain) in context. The antigen is not known. This sample is part of a study of cytomegalovirus exposure and HLA in healthy donors. The study drew the donors from its approximately 110-subject validation cohort, separate from the approximately 670-subject first cohort. Overall study findings and caveats: Listed as cytomegalovirus-associated were 150 to 200 TCR beta chains.

Some clones are missing from TCRdb's copy, which holds only in-frame ones; the method was immunoSEQ multiplex PCR. Among over 150,000 clones listed, 85% to 90% were seen once. Germline V gene data show CDR1 as LNHNV and CDR2 as YYDKDF (reference sequence). Trimming removed 1 base from V and 3 bases from J, with 13 bases in between. CDR3 length equals 16 residues. This clonotype was obtained from a woman aged 25-40 years in good health and CMV-seronegative. Material: PBMCs. This chain connects TRBV15 to TRBJ2-1, with no clear D. The CDR3 sequence is CATSRGRAPSYNEQFF. In DNA, the CDR3 is TGTGCCACCAGCAGAGGTAGGGCCCCTAGCTACAATGAGCAGTTCTTC.